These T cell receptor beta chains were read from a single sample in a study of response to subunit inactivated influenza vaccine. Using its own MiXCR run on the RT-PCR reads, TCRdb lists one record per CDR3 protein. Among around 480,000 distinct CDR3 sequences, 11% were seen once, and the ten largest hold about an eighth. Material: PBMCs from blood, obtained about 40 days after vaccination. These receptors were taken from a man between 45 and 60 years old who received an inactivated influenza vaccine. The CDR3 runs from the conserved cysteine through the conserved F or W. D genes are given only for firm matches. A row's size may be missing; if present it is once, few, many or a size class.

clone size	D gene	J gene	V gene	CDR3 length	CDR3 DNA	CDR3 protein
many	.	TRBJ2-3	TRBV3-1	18	TGTGCCAGCAGCCAATTCCGGGGGAGACGCCCTTTCCCAGATACGCAGTATTTT	CASSQFRGRRPFPDTQYF
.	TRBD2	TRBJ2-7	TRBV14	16	TGTGCCAGCAGCCAAGATCACCTAGCGGGAGAGTACGAGCAGTACTTC	CASSQDHLAGEYEQYF
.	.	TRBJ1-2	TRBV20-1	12	TGCAGTACGATCGACCCTAACTATGGCTACACCTTC	CSTIDPNYGYTF
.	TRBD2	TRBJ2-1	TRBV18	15	TGTGCCAGCTGTCCTAGCGGGGGGACGTCGGATGAGCAGTTCTTC	CASCPSGGTSDEQFF
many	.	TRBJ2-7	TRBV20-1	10	TGCAGTGCTAGGCGCCACGAGCAGTACTTC	CSARRHEQYF
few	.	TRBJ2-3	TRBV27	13	TGTGCCAGCAAACCACATAGCACAGATACGCAGTATTTT	CASKPHSTDTQYF
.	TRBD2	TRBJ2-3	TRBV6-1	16	TGTGCCAGCGGACTACGACTAGCGGGGCTTGGTGATACGCAGTATTTT	CASGLRLAGLGDTQYF
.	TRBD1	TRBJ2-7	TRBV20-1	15	TGCAGTGCTATATCAAACGACAGGGGGGGCTACGAGCAGTACTTC	CSAISNDRGGYEQYF
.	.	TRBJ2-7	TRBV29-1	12	TGCAGCGTTCGGACGGACCGGGGCGAGCAGTACTTC	CSVRTDRGEQYF
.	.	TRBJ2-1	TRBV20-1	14	TGCAGTGCTGGGGGGGCTTACGGGCACAATGAGCAGTTCTTC	CSAGGAYGHNEQFF
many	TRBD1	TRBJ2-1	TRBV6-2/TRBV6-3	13	TGTGCCACAACCGACAGGGTAGAAGATGAGCAGTTCTTC	CATTDRVEDEQFF
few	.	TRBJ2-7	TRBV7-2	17	TGTGCCAGCAGCTTAGTTTCGGCAGGGCATCTCGCCTACGAGCAGTACTTC	CASSLVSAGHLAYEQYF
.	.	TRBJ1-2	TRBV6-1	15	TGTGCCACCCTGGGAGCTCCTTCGAAAGGGTATGGCTACACCTTC	CATLGAPSKGYGYTF
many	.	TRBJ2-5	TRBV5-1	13	TGCGCCAGCAGCCCCACAAACCAAGAGACCCAGTACTTC	CASSPTNQETQYF
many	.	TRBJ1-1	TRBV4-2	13	TGTGCCAGCAGCCCCGTGGGGGGGACTGAAGCTTTCTTT	CASSPVGGTEAFF
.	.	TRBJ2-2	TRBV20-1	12	TGCAGTGCTTCGAAGGGGCCCGGGGAGCTGTTTTTT	CSASKGPGELFF
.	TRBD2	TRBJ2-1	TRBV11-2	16	TGTGCCAGCAGACCCTCCCTAGCGGGGCCCCACAATGAGCAGTTCTTC	CASRPSLAGPHNEQFF
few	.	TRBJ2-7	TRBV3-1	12	TGTGCCAGCAGCCAAGGGACTAAAGAGCAGTACTTC	CASSQGTKEQYF
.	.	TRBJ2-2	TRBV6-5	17	TGTGCCAGCAGTTACCGATCGCCAAAAGGGAACACCGGGGAGCTGTTTTTT	CASSYRSPKGNTGELFF
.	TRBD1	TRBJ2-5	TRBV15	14	TGTGCCACCAGCGCAGGGGGCGCGGAGGAGACCCAGTACTTC	CATSAGGAEETQYF
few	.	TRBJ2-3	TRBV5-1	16	TGCGCCAGCAGCTTCCCTAGACTCCGATTAGCAGATACGCAGTATTTT	CASSFPRLRLADTQYF
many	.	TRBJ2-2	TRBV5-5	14	TGTGCCAGCAGTCAACAGGTGGACACCGGGGAGCTGTTTTTT	CASSQQVDTGELFF
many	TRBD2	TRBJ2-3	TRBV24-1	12	TGTGCCACCAGTGCTCCAGCGGGAACGCAGTATTTT	CATSAPAGTQYF
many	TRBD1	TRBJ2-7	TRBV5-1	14	TGCGCCAGCGGGGTTGGCAGGGGGCTCGACGAGCAGTACTTC	CASGVGRGLDEQYF
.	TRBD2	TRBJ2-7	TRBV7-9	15	TGTGCCAGCAGCTTGGGACTAGCTTCTAGCTACGAGCAGTACTTC	CASSLGLASSYEQYF
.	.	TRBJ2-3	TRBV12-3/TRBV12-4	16	TGTGCCAGCAGTTTAGCGCCGCTACCTAGCACAGATACGCAGTATTTT	CASSLAPLPSTDTQYF
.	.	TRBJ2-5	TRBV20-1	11	TGCAGTGCTAGAGATGGGGGGCTTAAGTACTTC	CSARDGGLKYF
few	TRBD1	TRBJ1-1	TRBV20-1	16	TGCAGTGCTAGAGATCCTAGGACAGGAGAGAACACTGAAGCTTTCTTT	CSARDPRTGENTEAFF
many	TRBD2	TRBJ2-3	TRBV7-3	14	TGTGCCAGCAGCGAGGGGACTAATACAGATACGCAGTATTTT	CASSEGTNTDTQYF
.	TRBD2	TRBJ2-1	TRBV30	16	TGTGCCTGGAGTGTCCCGGGACTAGTAACCTACAATGAGCAGTCCTTC	CAWSVPGLVTYNEQSF
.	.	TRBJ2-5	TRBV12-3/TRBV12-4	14	TGTGCCAGCAGTTTATCTGGGGGCGAGGAGACCCAGTACTTC	CASSLSGGEETQYF
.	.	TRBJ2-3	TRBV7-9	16	TGTGCCAGCAGCTTTACAGGGAACATCGGCACAGATACGCAGTATTTT	CASSFTGNIGTDTQYF
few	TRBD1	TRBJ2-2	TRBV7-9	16	TGTGCCAGCAGCCCTGGACAGGGTCCGAGCACCGGGGAGCTGTTTTTT	CASSPGQGPSTGELFF
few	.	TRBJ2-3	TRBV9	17	TGTGCCAGCAGCCCCAACTTCGGACGGACAAGAGCAGATACGCAGTATTTT	CASSPNFGRTRADTQYF
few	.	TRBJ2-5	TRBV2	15	TGTGCCAGCAGTCCTACCCTTAGAGTCTCGGAGACCCAGTACTTC	CASSPTLRVSETQYF
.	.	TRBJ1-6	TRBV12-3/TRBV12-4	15	TGTGCCAGCCGAATTAGACAGTGGCGGAATTCACCCCTCCACTTT	CASRIRQWRNSPLHF
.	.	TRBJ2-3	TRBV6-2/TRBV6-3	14	TGTGCCAGCAGCCCCGGTCTAGCTTGGGTTACGCAGTATTTT	CASSPGLAWVTQYF
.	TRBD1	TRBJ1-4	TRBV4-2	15	TGTGCCAGCAGCCAGGGGACAGGGGGCAGTGAAAAACTGTTTTTT	CASSQGTGGSEKLFF
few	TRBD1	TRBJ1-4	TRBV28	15	TGTGCCAGCAGGCTACAGGGGTCGGTAAATGAAAAACTGTTTTTT	CASRLQGSVNEKLFF
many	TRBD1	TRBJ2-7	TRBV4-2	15	TGTGCCAGCGACCGCGGGGACAGGATCTCGGACGAGCAGTACTTC	CASDRGDRISDEQYF
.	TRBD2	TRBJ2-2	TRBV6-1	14	TGTGCCAGCAGGAGCGGGAGGAACACCGGGGAGCTGTTTTTT	CASRSGRNTGELFF
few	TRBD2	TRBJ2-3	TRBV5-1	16	TGCGCCAGCAGCTTGCGGACTAGCGAAAGCACAGATACGCAGTATTTT	CASSLRTSESTDTQYF
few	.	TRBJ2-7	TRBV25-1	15	TGTGCCAGCTCACGAGCGACAGGCCTATCCTACGAGCAGTACTTC	CASSRATGLSYEQYF
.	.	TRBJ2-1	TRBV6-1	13	TGTGCCAGCAGTGAAGCGCATGGGGCCCGACAGTTCTTC	CASSEAHGARQFF
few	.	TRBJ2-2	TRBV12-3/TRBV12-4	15	TGTGCCAGCTCATGGGGGGAATCGGCGGCCGGGGATTTGTTTTTT	CASSWGESAAGDLFF
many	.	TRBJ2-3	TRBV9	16	TGTGCCAGCAGCGTAGGAGCTAGCGACTCCACAGATACGCAGTATTTT	CASSVGASDSTDTQYF
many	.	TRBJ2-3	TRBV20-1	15	TGCAGTGCTAGAGATCACAGCCAAAGCACAGATACGCAGTATTTT	CSARDHSQSTDTQYF
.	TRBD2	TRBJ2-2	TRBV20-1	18	TGCAGTGCTACGGGGGGACTAGCGGGGGATCAGAACACCGGGGAGCTGTTTTTT	CSATGGLAGDQNTGELFF
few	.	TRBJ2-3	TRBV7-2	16	TGTGCCAGCAGCTTAGATACCTCACACGGCACAGATACGCAGTATTTT	CASSLDTSHGTDTQYF
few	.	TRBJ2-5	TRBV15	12	TGTGCCACCAGCTCGCCCAGGGGAACCCAGTACTTC	CATSSPRGTQYF
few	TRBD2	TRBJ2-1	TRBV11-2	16	TGTGCCAGCAGCTTAGTCCTAGCGGGGGGGCTCGGTGAGCAGTTCTTC	CASSLVLAGGLGEQFF
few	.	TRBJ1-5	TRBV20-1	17	TGCAGTGCTAGAGATCGCCGCCTCCAGGCTAGCAATCAGCCCCAGCATTTT	CSARDRRLQASNQPQHF
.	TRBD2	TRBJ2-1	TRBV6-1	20	TGTGCCAGCAGTCTTGGGACCGGGACTAGCGGGGGGGTAACCCCCAATGAGCAGTTCTTC	CASSLGTGTSGGVTPNEQFF
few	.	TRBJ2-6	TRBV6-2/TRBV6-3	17	TGTGCCAGCAGTTATCCGGACCTTCTCAGAGGGGCCAACGTCCTGACTTTC	CASSYPDLLRGANVLTF
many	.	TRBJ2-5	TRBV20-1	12	TGCAGTGCCCGTGGGCTCCAAGAGACCCAGTACTTC	CSARGLQETQYF
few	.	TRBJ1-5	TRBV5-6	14	TGTGCCAGCAGCCGCCGGTGGAGCAATCAGCCCCAGCATTTT	CASSRRWSNQPQHF
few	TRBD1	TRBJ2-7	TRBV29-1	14	TGCAGCGTTGTACGCGGACAGGGCTCCTACGAGCAGTACTTC	CSVVRGQGSYEQYF
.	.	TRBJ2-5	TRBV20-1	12	TGCAGTGCTAGAGATTTTACCTTGGGACTTCAATTC	CSARDFTLGLQF